A single sample is the source of the 12 T cell receptor beta chains below, sequenced in a study of cytomegalovirus exposure and HLA in healthy donors. The protocol was immunoSEQ multiplex PCR, while the TCRdb copy is restricted to in-frame clones and leaves out a portion. The repertoire holds tens of thousands of clones, with just over 90% as singletons. Sequencing was carried out using PBMCs. The receptors were gathered from a man between 25 and 39 years old in good health and CMV-seronegative.

In its sample, this clone was seen once. V and J are TRBV5-1 and TRBJ2-5, with 8 bases that match TRBD1. The CDR3 has 16 residues. Per germline, CDR1 SGHRS and CDR2 YFSETQ. V shed 4 bases and J 5 bases; nucleotides not matched to a gene: 13. CDR3 in DNA: TGCGCCAGCAGCGTGGACAGGGTAGAAGTTCGTGAGACCCAGTACTTC. Its translation: CASSVDRVEVRETQYF.

This chain joins TRBV18 and TRBJ2-2; the D gene is possibly TRBD1 (5 bases). V was clipped by 3 bases and J by 5 bases, with 7 bases between them. This CDR3 has 13 residues. Germline values: CDR1 KGHSH, CDR2 LQKENI. The CDR3 coding sequence is TGTGCCAGCTCACCCCAGGGAACCGGGGAGCTGTTTTTT. Its protein product is CASSPQGTGELFF.

This chain joins TRBV9 and TRBJ2-2; 7 bases are shared with TRBD2. Germline trimming cut 4 bases from V and 7 bases from J; bases unmatched to any gene: 10. The germline gives CDR1 SGDLS, CDR2 YYNGEE. The CDR3 runs to 15 residues. CDR3 sequence (DNA): TGTGCCAGCAGCAGGAGCGGGAAAGGGGTCGGGGAGCTGTTTTTT. This encodes CASSRSGKGVGELFF. Filled out from reference TRBV9 and TRBJ2-2, the complete variable domain reads DSGVTQTPKHLITATGQRVTLRCSPRSGDLSVYWYQQSLDQGLQFLIQYYNGEERAKGNILERFSAQQFPDLHSELNLSSLELGDSALYFCASSRSGKGVGELFFGEGSRLTVL.

DNA of the CDR3: TGTGCCAGCAGCGAGTCACAGGGGGAGGGGACCCAGTACTTC. Its protein is CASSESQGEGTQYF. The rearrangement joins TRBV9 to TRBJ2-5; D perhaps matches TRBD1 (8 bases). The CDR3 has 14 amino acids. V was pared by 3 bases and J by 7 bases, with 16 bases between. Germline CDR1 SGDLS, CDR2 YYNGEE.

The J gene is TRBJ2-7, the V gene TRBV28, with D unclear. The CDR3 runs to 15 residues. V lost 7 bases to trimming and J lost 5 bases, with 21 bases between them. CDR1 MDHEN and CDR2 SYDVKM come from the germline V gene. As DNA, the CDR3 is TGTGCCAGCAATCGTGAGGATTTAAAGTCCCACGAGCAGTACTTC. Translation gives CASNREDLKSHEQYF.

This chain links TRBV5-4 with TRBJ1-1; D is unresolved. The V and J ends lost 0 bases and 4 bases respectively, with 16 bases between them. The CDR3 totals 16 residues. The V gene's germline CDR1 is SGHNT and CDR2 YYREEE (reference sequence). This CDR3 is CASSLGNTMGGTEAFF. CDR3 bases: TGTGCCAGCAGCTTGGGGAACACGATGGGAGGCACTGAAGCTTTCTTT.

V usage is TRBV7-8 and J usage is TRBJ1-4; maybe TRBD1 (5 bases). Germline V lookup: CDR1 SGHVS, CDR2 FQNEAQ. The CDR3 spans 16 residues. Trimming removed 4 bases from V and 3 bases from J, with 15 bases in between. The CDR3 loop is CASSSRPGLSNEKLFF. As DNA, the CDR3 is TGTGCCAGCAGCTCACGTCCAGGGCTATCTAATGAAAAACTGTTTTTT.

The chain links TRBV5-1 to TRBJ1-4; D is uncertain. The CDR3 is made up of 14 amino acids. V was cut by 2 bases and J by 1 base, with 6 bases left in between. CDR1 is SGHRS and CDR2 is YFSETQ in the germline V gene. The CDR3: CASSLFGTNEKLFF. The CDR3 bases are TGCGCCAGCAGCTTATTCGGAACTAATGAAAAACTGTTTTTT.

The J gene is TRBJ2-5, the V gene TRBV7-8; weak D call: TRBD1 (6 bases). The germline CDR1 and CDR2 sequences are SGHVS and FQNEAQ. This CDR3 is 13 amino acids long. The V end was cut by 5 bases, the J end by 7 bases, with 14 bases between. The CDR3: CASSPQGSATQYF. The CDR3 DNA is TGTGCCAGCAGCCCACAGGGATCGGCGACCCAGTACTTC.

The CDR3: CASSRTGGAYEQYF. CDR3 DNA sequence: TGTGCCAGTAGTCGGACGGGGGGGGCCTACGAGCAGTACTTC. The chain links TRBV19 to TRBJ2-7, with 8 bases lining up with TRBD2. J lost 2 bases, V lost 5 bases, and 5 bases had no gene match. In germline, CDR1 is LNHDA, CDR2 SQIVND (reference sequence). CDR3 length equals 14 residues.

This chain links TRBV6-6 with TRBJ1-2, with TRBD1 matching over 8 bases. This CDR3 contains 14 residues. CDR1 is MNHNY, CDR2 SVGAGI, per germline (reference sequence). Trimming removed 2 bases from V and 4 bases from J; junction bases left unmatched: 3. The CDR3 here is CASSYDRGLYGYTF. The CDR3 DNA reads as TGTGCCAGCAGTTACGACAGGGGACTCTATGGCTACACCTTC.

This rearrangement joins TRBV19 to TRBJ1-1, with 7 bases lining up with TRBD1. This CDR3 is built from 15 residues. Trimming took 7 bases from V and 0 from J; bases not matched to a gene: 8. Germline V gene data show CDR1 as LNHDA and CDR2 as SQIVND (reference sequence). The DNA for the CDR3 is TGTGCCAGTATCCAGGGACAGTACATGAACACTGAAGCTTTCTTT. Translating it yields CASIQGQYMNTEAFF.